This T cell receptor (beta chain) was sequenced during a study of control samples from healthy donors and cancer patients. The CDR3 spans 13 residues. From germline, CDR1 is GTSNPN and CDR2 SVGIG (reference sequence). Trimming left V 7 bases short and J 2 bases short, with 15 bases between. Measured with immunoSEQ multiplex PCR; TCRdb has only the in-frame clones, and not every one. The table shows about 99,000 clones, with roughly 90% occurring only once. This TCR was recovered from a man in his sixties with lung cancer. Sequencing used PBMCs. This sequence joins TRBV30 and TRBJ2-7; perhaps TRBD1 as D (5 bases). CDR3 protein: CASGWGSAYEQYF. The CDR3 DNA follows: TGTGCCTCCGGTTGGGGCAGCGCCTACGAGCAGTACTTC.